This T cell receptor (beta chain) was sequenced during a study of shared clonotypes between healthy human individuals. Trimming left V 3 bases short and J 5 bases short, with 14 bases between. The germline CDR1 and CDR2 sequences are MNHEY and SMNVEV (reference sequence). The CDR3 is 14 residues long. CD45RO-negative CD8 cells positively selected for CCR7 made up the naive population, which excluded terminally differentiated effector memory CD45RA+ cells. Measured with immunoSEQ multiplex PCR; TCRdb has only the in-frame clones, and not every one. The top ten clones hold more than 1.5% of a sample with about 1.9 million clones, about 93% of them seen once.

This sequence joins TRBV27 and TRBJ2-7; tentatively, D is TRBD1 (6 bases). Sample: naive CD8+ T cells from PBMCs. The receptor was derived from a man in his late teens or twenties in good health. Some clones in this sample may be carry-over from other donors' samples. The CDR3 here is CASSFTGSGDEQYF. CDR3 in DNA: TGTGCCAGCAGTTTCACAGGGTCCGGTGACGAGCAGTACTTC.